This T cell receptor beta chain was captured by sequencing in a study of control samples from healthy donors and cancer patients. Repertoires were generated with immunoSEQ multiplex PCR, while TCRdb's copy carries only in-frame clones and drops some. This sample has under 95,000 clones; approximately 90% occur once, and the top ten carry around 0.9%. The CDR3 consists of 14 residues. CDR1 is MNHNS and CDR2 is SASEGT in the germline V gene. V was shortened by 3 bases and J by 1 base, with 7 bases between the two germline ends. Sequenced input: blood. The TCR originated in a woman aged 25 to 39 in good health. This chain uses TRBV6-1 with TRBJ1-3; no definite D call. Written as DNA, the CDR3 is TGTGCCAGCAGTGAGGTGTTTTCTGGAAACACCATATATTTT. Residues: CASSEVFSGNTIYF.